The 5 T cell receptor beta chains below all came from one sample that was sequenced in a study of regulatory T cells in long-lasting Graves disease. Time point specified: persistent/refractory GD, antithyroid drugs over 5 years with positive TRAb. TCR sequences were obtained from RNA taken from PBMCs. Both iRepertoire HTBI primers and Arm-PCR of CDR3 regions were used to build the TCR beta libraries. TCRdb re-called the multiplex PCR reads with MiXCR, one entry per CDR3 protein. The sample includes hundreds of thousands of distinct CDR3 sequences, about 20% of them seen just once. The starting material was peripheral blood mononuclear cells (PBMCs), obtained when the disease was refractory, from a patient treated with antithyroid drugs. The receptor set was obtained from a female donor with Graves disease.

This clonotype came up many times. The chain employs TRBV29-1 and TRBJ1-2; TRBD1 aligns across 7 bases. The junction had 16 bases not matched to a gene; V was cut back by 4 bases and J by 8 bases. The germline gives CDR1 SQVTM, CDR2 ANQGSEA. The CDR3 consists of 15 residues. CDR3 loop: CSVVGRGQGVEGYTF. In DNA, the CDR3 is TGCAGCGTTGTAGGCCGGGGGCAGGGGGTAGAAGGCTACACCTTC.

The chain uses TRBV6-1 and TRBJ1-5, with D perhaps matching TRBD1 (6 bases). CDR3 length: 17 residues. Germline V gives CDR1 MNHNS, CDR2 SASEGT. V lost 6 bases, J lost 2 bases, and 20 bases lay in between. The CDR3 DNA follows: TGTGCCAGCAGACAAAATTACAGGGCGCGGGGCAATCAGCCCCAGCATTTT. As protein: CASRQNYRARGNQPQHF.

The V gene is TRBV6-1, the J gene TRBJ1-1; D ambiguous. The CDR3 loop spans 13 amino acids. Trimming shortened V by 5 bases and J by 6 bases, and 13 bases separated the two germline ends. Germline assignment: CDR1 MNHNS and CDR2 SASEGT. CDR3 protein: CASSSAYRPEAFF. DNA of the CDR3: TGTGCCAGCAGTTCCGCCTATCGCCCTGAAGCTTTCTTT.

This clonotype was counted ten times or more. The J gene is TRBJ1-2, the V gene TRBV28; no firm D call. V lost 7 bases, J lost 5 bases, and 14 bases lay in between. This CDR3 contains 13 residues. Germline V gives CDR1 MDHEN, CDR2 SYDVKM. CDR3 protein: CASIPHGQYGYTF. CDR3 DNA: TGTGCCAGCATCCCTCACGGGCAGTATGGCTACACCTTC.

This rearrangement joins TRBV10-2 to TRBJ2-5; no reliable D call. The germline gives CDR1 WSHSY, CDR2 SAAADI. The CDR3 totals 12 residues. V shed 8 bases and J shed 1 base, with 8 bases lying between them. This CDR3 reads CASARTQETQYF. The CDR3 DNA follows: TGCGCCAGCGCGAGGACCCAAGAGACCCAGTACTTC.